The 16 T cell receptor beta chains below all came from one sample that was sequenced in a study of regulatory T cells in long-lasting Graves disease. Investigators prepared the TCR beta libraries by applying iRepertoire HTBI primers and Arm-PCR of CDR3 regions. TCRdb reprocessed the multiplex PCR reads via MiXCR and lists one record per CDR3 protein. The table includes roughly 450,000 distinct CDR3 sequences, 20% to 25% detected once. Time point specified: persistent/refractory GD, antithyroid drugs over 5 years with positive TRAb. Following extraction of RNA from PBMCs, that RNA was used to make the TCR library. The source was peripheral blood mononuclear cells (PBMCs), collected when the disease was refractory, from a patient treated with antithyroid drugs. The receptors were gathered from a female donor with Graves disease.

The J gene is TRBJ1-1, the V gene TRBV11-2; D perhaps matches TRBD1 (6 bases). V was pared by 4 bases and J by 1 base, with 13 bases between. This CDR3 comprises 15 residues. Germline V gives CDR1 SGHAT, CDR2 FQNNGV. The CDR3 nucleotides are TGTGCCAGCAGCTACACCGGGACAAGGAACACTGAAGCTTTCTTT. Translation: CASSYTGTRNTEAFF.

This clonotype has more than one count but fewer than ten. V is TRBV27 and J is TRBJ2-7; 8 nucleotides align to TRBD2. The CDR3 has 15 amino acids. CDR1 and CDR2 from the germline V gene are MNHEY and SMNVEV (reference sequence). The trim removed 2 bases at V and 0 bases at J, leaving 3 bases unmatched. The CDR3 loop reads CASSLIRGGSYEQYF. The CDR3 nucleotides are TGTGCCAGCAGTTTAATCCGGGGGGGCTCCTACGAGCAGTACTTC.

The table lists this clonotype with a count of one. The chain employs TRBV10-3 and TRBJ1-2, with no clear D. Trimming stripped 3 bases from V and 4 bases from J, with 9 bases between. Germline CDR1 ENHRY, CDR2 SYGVKD. The CDR3 runs 13 residues. CDR3 coding DNA: TGTGCCATCAGTGATTGGGCTTTCTATGGCTACACCTTC. This translates into CAISDWAFYGYTF.

This clonotype was detected ten times or more. This sequence joins TRBV24-1 and TRBJ2-7; D possibly corresponds to TRBD2 (6 bases). Per the germline V gene, CDR1 is KGHDR and CDR2 is SFDVKD. This CDR3 is built from 13 residues. The ends were cut back, 6 bases at V and 2 bases at J, with 10 bases in the middle. CDR3 loop: CATSKGGAYEQYF. DNA for the CDR3: TGTGCCACCAGTAAGGGCGGGGCCTACGAGCAGTACTTC.

The chain couples TRBV19 to TRBJ1-5; D possibly corresponds to TRBD1 (6 bases). The V end was cut by 8 bases, the J end by 7 bases, with 15 bases between. CDR3 length equals 13 residues. Germline V CDR1 and CDR2: LNHDA, SQIVND (reference sequence). The CDR3 sequence is CASEGGVGQPQHF. Here the CDR3 DNA reads TGTGCCAGTGAAGGGGGAGTCGGGCAGCCCCAGCATTTT.

This clonotype was observed at least ten times. CDR3 loop: CASSLEGGSNTEAFF. CDR3 coding DNA: TGTGCCAGCAGCTTAGAGGGGGGATCGAACACTGAAGCTTTCTTT. The chain joins TRBV13 to TRBJ1-1; a possible D gene is TRBD1 (6 bases). V was clipped by 1 base and J by 1 base, with 10 bases between them. The CDR3 is 15 residues long. Germline V gives CDR1 PRHDT, CDR2 FYEKMQ (reference sequence).

In its sample, this clonotype was seen many times. DNA of the CDR3: TGTGCCAGCAGGCGCGGGACAGTGAACACTGAAGCTTTCTTT. Translating gives CASRRGTVNTEAFF. This rearrangement joins TRBV6-1 to TRBJ1-1; 7 bases line up with TRBD1. The germline CDR1 and CDR2 sequences are MNHNS and SASEGT. V lost 6 bases, J lost 0 bases, and 4 bases stayed unmatched. The CDR3 sequence is 14 residues long.

This clonotype has a count of ten or more. This chain uses TRBV11-2 with TRBJ2-5; 7 bases are shared with TRBD2. The CDR3 has 14 residues. Germline CDR1 is SGHAT and CDR2 is FQNNGV. The V and J ends lost 0 bases and 5 bases, in that order; junction bases with no gene match: 3. The CDR3 DNA follows: TGTGCCAGCAGCTTAGACCTAGCGGTCGAGACCCAGTACTTC. It yields the protein CASSLDLAVETQYF.

This clonotype was counted many times. The V and J genes are TRBV5-1 and TRBJ1-4; 7 bases are shared with TRBD1. Germline V gene sequence: CDR1 SGHRS, CDR2 YFSETQ. The CDR3 is made up of 13 amino acids. V shed 4 bases and J 6 bases; nucleotides not matched to a gene: 3. CDR3 in amino acids: CASSPGTDEKLFF. In nucleotides, the CDR3 is TGCGCCAGCAGCCCTGGGACAGATGAAAAACTGTTTTTT. The full variable domain, completed using reference TRBV5-1 and TRBJ1-4, is KAGVTQTPRYLIKTRGQQVTLSCSPISGHRSVSWYQQTPGQGLQFLFEYFSETQRNKGNFPGRFSGRQFSNSRSEMNVSTLELGDSALYLCASSPGTDEKLFFGSGTQLSVL.

This clonotype has a count of ten or more. The chain is built from TRBV12-3 or TRBV12-4 and TRBJ1-2; D is perhaps TRBD1 (6 bases). Trimming stripped 1 base from V and 11 bases from J, with 14 bases between. CDR3 length: 13 amino acids. CDR3 region: CASSLGIDRPYTF. The CDR3 region has the DNA TGTGCCAGCAGTTTAGGGATCGACAGGCCTTACACCTTC.

This clonotype has a count of ten or more. The chain employs TRBV6-2 or TRBV6-3 and TRBJ1-4; D is ambiguous. CDR3 length equals 14 residues. Trimming shortened V by 0 bases and J by 7 bases, and 9 bases separated the two germline ends. Germline CDR1 is MNHEY and CDR2 is SVGEGT. CDR3 DNA: TGTGCCAGCAGTTACTCGGGGAGACTTGAAAAACTGTTTTTT. This codes for CASSYSGRLEKLFF.

About this clonotype itself: This may come from a read error, since a much larger clone is one base off. The chain uses TRBV6-2 or TRBV6-3 and TRBJ1-2, with 8 positions matching TRBD1. CDR1 is MNHEY, CDR2 SVGEGT, per germline. The CDR3 extends over 14 amino acids. The CDR3 region is CAGSSGQGSYGYTF. As DNA, the CDR3 is TGTGCCGGCAGTTCAGGACAGGGCAGCTATGGCTACACCTTC.

The rearrangement uses TRBV20-1 and TRBJ1-6; D is possibly TRBD1 (6 bases). Germline CDR1 and CDR2: DFQATT and SNEGSKA (reference sequence). V gave up 5 bases and J gave up 8 bases, with 13 bases separating them. This CDR3 spans 13 amino acids. CDR3 loop: CSAQGLVYSPLHF. CDR3 in DNA: TGCAGTGCTCAGGGGTTGGTTTATTCACCCCTCCACTTT.

CDR3 DNA: TGCAGTGCTAGAGTCCCGGGAGGGGGTCCCGGAAACACCATATATTTT. Its protein product is CSARVPGGGPGNTIYF. V is TRBV20-1 and J is TRBJ1-3, with a weak D call TRBD1 (6 bases). The CDR3 extends over 16 amino acids. The V end lost 1 base, the J end lost 4 bases, and 17 bases lay between the germline ends. From germline, CDR1 is DFQATT and CDR2 SNEGSKA (reference sequence).

This clonotype was recorded at least ten times. The chain recombines TRBV27 with TRBJ1-5; 9 nucleotides line up with TRBD1. This CDR3 comprises 13 residues. CDR1 and CDR2 from the germline V gene are MNHEY and SMNVEV (reference sequence). V lost 6 bases to trimming and J lost 7 bases; unmatched junction nucleotides: 4. The CDR3 sequence: CASSYRGQQPQHF. The CDR3 DNA is TGTGCCAGCAGCTACAGGGGGCAACAGCCCCAGCATTTT.

The chain employs TRBV5-1 and TRBJ1-5; D is possibly TRBD1 (6 bases). Trimming shortened V by 0 bases and J by 7 bases, and 14 bases separated the two germline ends. From germline, CDR1 is SGHRS and CDR2 YFSETQ. The CDR3 is made up of 15 amino acids. The CDR3 is CASSLEGGRGQPQHF. CDR3 sequence (DNA): TGCGCCAGCAGCTTGGAGGGGGGGCGCGGGCAGCCCCAGCATTTT. Using reference TRBV5-1 and TRBJ1-5 for the parts outside the CDR3, the full variable domain is KAGVTQTPRYLIKTRGQQVTLSCSPISGHRSVSWYQQTPGQGLQFLFEYFSETQRNKGNFPGRFSGRQFSNSRSEMNVSTLELGDSALYLCASSLEGGRGQPQHFGDGTRLSIL.